Listed below are T cell receptor beta chains from one sample, sequenced in a study of T cells after yellow fever vaccination. MiXCR, run by TCRdb on the 5' RACE reads, gives a single entry per CDR3 protein. The repertoire has 4,500 to 6,000 distinct CDR3 sequences, about 6.5% of them found once; the top ten carry approximately 60%. Sequenced here: PBMCs, either bulk or a sorted T-cell subset (CD4+, CD8+, memory, or dextramer-sorted; not recorded which), sampled around 15 days after the first yellow fever vaccination. The source of these receptors is a man aged 18 to 30 who received the YFV17D yellow fever vaccine. The CDR3 runs from the conserved cysteine through the conserved F or W. The order of the fields is CDR3 length, V gene, clone size, J gene, D gene, CDR3 DNA, CDR3 protein. A D gene is named only where the DNA matches it firmly. The size field is filled for only some rows; it gives once, few, many or a size class.

cdr3_length: 15; v_call: TRBV7-7; clone_size: many; j_call: TRBJ2-2; d_call: TRBD1; cdr3_nt: TGTGCTAGCAGCCCTCACAGGGGGCAAGGCGGGGAGCTGTTTTTT; cdr3_aa: CASSPHRGQGGELFF
cdr3_length: 15; v_call: TRBV29-1; clone_size: many; j_call: TRBJ1-2; d_call: -; cdr3_nt: TGCAGCGTTGATTCCGTATTCGGGCTTGGGTCTGGCTACACCTTC; cdr3_aa: CSVDSVFGLGSGYTF
cdr3_length: 14; v_call: TRBV12-3/TRBV12-4; clone_size: many; j_call: TRBJ2-7; d_call: -; cdr3_nt: TGTGCCAGCAGTTTAGCGGGGGCATACTACGAGCAGTACTTC; cdr3_aa: CASSLAGAYYEQYF
cdr3_length: 20; v_call: TRBV24-1; clone_size: medium-sized; j_call: TRBJ1-2; d_call: TRBD1; cdr3_nt: TGTGCCACCGGCCCCCGTCGCAACCTATGGGACAGGGGATCCCCCTATGGCTACACCTTC; cdr3_aa: CATGPRRNLWDRGSPYGYTF
cdr3_length: 15; v_call: TRBV5-1; clone_size: many; j_call: TRBJ2-2; d_call: -; cdr3_nt: TGCGCCAGCAGCTTTACGGGGGCCCACACCGGGGAGCTGTTTTTT; cdr3_aa: CASSFTGAHTGELFF
cdr3_length: 17; v_call: TRBV6-2/TRBV6-3; clone_size: many; j_call: TRBJ2-2; d_call: TRBD2; cdr3_nt: TGTGCCAGCAGTTACATAAGACTAGCGGGGGCCGGCGGGGAGCTGTTTTTT; cdr3_aa: CASSYIRLAGAGGELFF
cdr3_length: 14; v_call: TRBV7-2; clone_size: many; j_call: TRBJ2-1; d_call: TRBD1; cdr3_nt: TGTGCCAGCAGCTTAGTTACCGAACAGGGGCGGCAGTTCTTC; cdr3_aa: CASSLVTEQGRQFF
cdr3_length: 16; v_call: TRBV11-2; clone_size: many; j_call: TRBJ2-5; d_call: TRBD2; cdr3_nt: TGTGCCAGCAGCTTAGGACTGCGGGGGAGCCAAGAGACCCAGTACTTC; cdr3_aa: CASSLGLRGSQETQYF
cdr3_length: 13; v_call: TRBV6-5; clone_size: many; j_call: TRBJ1-2; d_call: -; cdr3_nt: TGTGCCAGTATACAGGGAAGGGGCTATGGCTACACCTTC; cdr3_aa: CASIQGRGYGYTF
cdr3_length: 17; v_call: TRBV5-1; clone_size: many; j_call: TRBJ2-1; d_call: -; cdr3_nt: TGCGCCAGCAGCTTGTTTGGGGCGGGTAGCGTTGTCGATGAGCAGTTCTTC; cdr3_aa: CASSLFGAGSVVDEQFF
cdr3_length: 13; v_call: TRBV6-5; clone_size: many; j_call: TRBJ1-5; d_call: TRBD1; cdr3_nt: TGTGCCACTTCGGGACAGAACAATCAGCCCCAGCATTTT; cdr3_aa: CATSGQNNQPQHF
cdr3_length: 13; v_call: TRBV6-2/TRBV6-3; clone_size: many; j_call: TRBJ1-5; d_call: -; cdr3_nt: TGTGCCGCCGGGGCAGGGGCGTCTTCGCCCCAGCATTTT; cdr3_aa: CAAGAGASSPQHF
cdr3_length: 13; v_call: TRBV9; clone_size: many; j_call: TRBJ2-2; d_call: -; cdr3_nt: TGTGCCAGCAGCGTAATGTACACCGGGGAGCTGTTTTTT; cdr3_aa: CASSVMYTGELFF
cdr3_length: 14; v_call: TRBV18; clone_size: many; j_call: TRBJ2-5; d_call: -; cdr3_nt: TGTGCCAGCTCAGCACTCAAGTATCAAGAGACCCAGTACTTC; cdr3_aa: CASSALKYQETQYF
cdr3_length: 16; v_call: TRBV20-1; clone_size: few; j_call: TRBJ1-5; d_call: -; cdr3_nt: TGCAGTGCTAATGACCTACCCCGACAGGTTAATCAGCCCCAGCATTTT; cdr3_aa: CSANDLPRQVNQPQHF
cdr3_length: 13; v_call: TRBV12-3/TRBV12-4; clone_size: many; j_call: TRBJ1-3; d_call: -; cdr3_nt: TGTGCCAGCAGTTTATCCCCCGGAAACACCATATATTTT; cdr3_aa: CASSLSPGNTIYF
cdr3_length: 12; v_call: TRBV15; clone_size: many; j_call: TRBJ1-5; d_call: -; cdr3_nt: TGTGCCACCAGCAGAGATAACCAGCCCCAGCATTTT; cdr3_aa: CATSRDNQPQHF
cdr3_length: 15; v_call: TRBV5-1; clone_size: -; j_call: TRBJ1-6; d_call: -; cdr3_nt: TGCGCCAGCAGCCCCCGGGGGGGGGAAAATTCACCCCTCCACTTT; cdr3_aa: CASSPRGGENSPLHF
cdr3_length: 12; v_call: TRBV30; clone_size: -; j_call: TRBJ1-1; d_call: -; cdr3_nt: TGTGCCTTAGAGGGAATGAACACTGAAGCTTTCTTT; cdr3_aa: CALEGMNTEAFF
cdr3_length: 14; v_call: TRBV5-6; clone_size: -; j_call: TRBJ2-1; d_call: -; cdr3_nt: TGTGCCATGGGCCCCGGGGGACGGTGCAATGAGCAGTTCTTC; cdr3_aa: CAMGPGGRCNEQFF
cdr3_length: 15; v_call: TRBV4-1; clone_size: many; j_call: TRBJ2-1; d_call: -; cdr3_nt: TGCGCCAGCAGCCAAAGCCCCAGCTCCTACAATGAGCAGTTCTTC; cdr3_aa: CASSQSPSSYNEQFF
cdr3_length: 15; v_call: TRBV19; clone_size: many; j_call: TRBJ2-2; d_call: -; cdr3_nt: TGTGCCAGTAGCTACGGAACGCTTCGATTCGGGGAGCTGTTTTTT; cdr3_aa: CASSYGTLRFGELFF